This T cell receptor (beta chain) was captured by sequencing in a study of blood T cell repertoires in COVID-19. Across the whole study: The study drew acute and convalescent COVID-19 samples from the United States, Italy and Spain. PBMCs, B-cell-depleted T cells, or T cells were the source of the cDNA or gDNA that made up the material.

CDR3 length: 13 amino acids. Germline V gene lookup returns CDR1 SQVTM and CDR2 ANQGSEA. Trimming took 4 bases from V and 0 from J, leaving 9 bases between them. Patients in Seattle were enrolled during active infection, then followed longitudinally. As handled by the study authors: Reference gene primers were amplified, and this amplification served to estimate nucleated cell counts. Clones were sequenced by immunoSEQ multiplex PCR, and TCRdb holds only the in-frame ones, with some missing. That table gives V, J and clone size, and the DNA gave D and trimming. The table lists 250,000 or so clones, about 91% of them singletons. On this clone itself: Other DNA sequences in this sample translate to the same CDR3.

The gene calls are TRBV29-1 and TRBJ1-1; tentative D call: TRBD1 (5 bases). The sequence was obtained from a woman aged 25 to 45 with COVID-19, enrolled during active disease. The sample was peripheral blood. CDR3 bases: TGCAGCGTTGCAGGGTTGCTGAACACTGAAGCTTTCTTT. This codes for CSVAGLLNTEAFF.